This T cell receptor (beta chain) is drawn from a study of blood T cell repertoires in COVID-19. TCRdb's table, derived via immunoSEQ multiplex PCR, lists solely in-frame clones and lacks some. The sample consists of 200,000 to 300,000 clones, under 90% of them appearing once. Germline CDR1 and CDR2: SGHTA and FQGNSA. The CDR3 consists of 15 residues. The V gene end was trimmed by 5 bases and the J gene end by 3 bases; junction bases not matched to a gene: 8. This clone appeared once. This clonotype was obtained from a man aged 55 to 70 with acute or convalescent COVID-19. Sample: peripheral blood. The chain carries TRBV7-2 and TRBJ1-2; 8 bases fit TRBD1. In nucleotides, the CDR3 is TGTGCCAGCAGCCCGAGACAGGGGTCTCACTATGGCTACACCTTC. This codes for CASSPRQGSHYGYTF.